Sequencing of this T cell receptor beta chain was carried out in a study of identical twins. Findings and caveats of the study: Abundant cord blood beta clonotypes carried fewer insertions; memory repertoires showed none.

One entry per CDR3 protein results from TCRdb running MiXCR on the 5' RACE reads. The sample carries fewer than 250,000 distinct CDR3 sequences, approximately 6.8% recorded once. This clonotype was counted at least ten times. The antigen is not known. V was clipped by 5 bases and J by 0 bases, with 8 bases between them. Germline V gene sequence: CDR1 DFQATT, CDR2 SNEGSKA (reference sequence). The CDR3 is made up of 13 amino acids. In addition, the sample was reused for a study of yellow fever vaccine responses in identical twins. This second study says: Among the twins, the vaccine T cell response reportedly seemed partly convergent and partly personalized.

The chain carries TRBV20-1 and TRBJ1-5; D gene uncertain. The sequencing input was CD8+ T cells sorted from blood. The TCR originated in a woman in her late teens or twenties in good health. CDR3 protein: CSAQENSNQPQHF. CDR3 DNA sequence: TGCAGTGCTCAGGAAAATAGCAATCAGCCCCAGCATTTT.